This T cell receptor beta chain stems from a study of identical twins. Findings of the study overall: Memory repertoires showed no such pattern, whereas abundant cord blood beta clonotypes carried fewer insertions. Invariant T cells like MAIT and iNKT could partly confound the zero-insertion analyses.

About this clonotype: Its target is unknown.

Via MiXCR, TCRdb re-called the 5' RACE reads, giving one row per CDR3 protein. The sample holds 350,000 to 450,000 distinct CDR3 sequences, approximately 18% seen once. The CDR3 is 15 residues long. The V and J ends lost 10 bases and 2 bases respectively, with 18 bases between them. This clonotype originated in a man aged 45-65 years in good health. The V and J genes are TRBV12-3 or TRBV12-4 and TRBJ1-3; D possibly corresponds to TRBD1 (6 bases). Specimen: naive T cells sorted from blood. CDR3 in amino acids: CATVHGGGTGNTIYF. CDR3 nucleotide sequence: TGTGCCACCGTTCATGGGGGGGGCACTGGAAACACCATATATTTT.